These T cell receptor beta chains were read from a single sample in a study of blood T cell repertoires in COVID-19. Assay: immunoSEQ multiplex PCR; the TCRdb copy retains only in-frame clones and omits some. The data contain tens of thousands of clones, around 82% of them singletons. The sequencing input was peripheral blood. These receptors originate from a woman aged 70 to 79 with acute or convalescent COVID-19. CDR3s include the opening cysteine and the closing phenylalanine or tryptophan. The D gene is left open where the match is weak. Expanded clones get a size class; other rows say once, few or many, or leave the size out.

J gene,V gene,clone size,D gene,CDR3 protein,CDR3 DNA
TRBJ2-7,TRBV5-4,once,TRBD2,CASSTGLAGVTHEQYF,TGTGCCAGCAGTACGGGACTAGCGGGAGTAACCCACGAGCAGTACTTC
TRBJ1-4,TRBV28,NA,TRBD1,CASSPQQGRNEKLFF,TGTGCCAGCAGTCCTCAACAGGGGAGGAATGAAAAACTGTTTTTT
TRBJ2-2,TRBV5-1,once,TRBD1,CASSPRQGTGELFF,TGCGCCAGCAGCCCCCGACAGGGAACCGGGGAGCTGTTTTTT
TRBJ2-6,TRBV5-1,NA,NA,CASSPELKKANVLTF,TGCGCCAGCAGCCCGGAGTTAAAGAAGGCCAACGTCCTGACTTTC
TRBJ2-2,TRBV9,NA,NA,CASSVDGLRTGELFF,TGTGCCAGCAGCGTAGATGGCCTAAGGACTGGGGAGCTGTTTTTT
TRBJ2-4,TRBV11-2,once,TRBD1,CASSLGGAGTVGNIQYF,TGTGCCAGCAGCTTAGGTGGGGCCGGGACAGTGGGAAACATTCAGTACTTC
TRBJ2-3,TRBV19,few,TRBD1,CASSIRQGLADTQYF,TGTGCCAGTAGTATAAGACAGGGGCTAGCAGATACGCAGTATTTT
TRBJ2-7,TRBV4-3,NA,NA,CASSQDKGQSSSYEQYF,TGCGCCAGCAGCCAAGATAAAGGACAGTCGAGCTCCTACGAGCAGTACTTC
TRBJ2-5,TRBV28,few,NA,CASSLVKGVGMETQYF,TGTGCCAGCAGTTTGGTTAAGGGGGTGGGGATGGAGACCCAGTACTTC
TRBJ1-1,TRBV7-8,NA,NA,CASSSDTQVVNTEAFF,TGTGCCAGCAGCTCGGACACCCAGGTGGTGAACACTGAAGCTTTCTTT
TRBJ1-5,TRBV19,NA,TRBD1,CASSPWDSGQPQHF,TGTGCCAGTAGTCCTTGGGACAGTGGACAGCCCCAGCATTTT
TRBJ2-4,TRBV6-5,NA,NA,CASIGQQNIQYF,TGTGCCAGCATAGGACAGCAAAACATTCAGTACTTC
TRBJ1-1,TRBV9,NA,TRBD1,CASTPGGGTGGLTEAFF,TGTGCCAGCACCCCCGGCGGAGGAACAGGGGGCCTTACTGAAGCTTTCTTT
TRBJ2-7,TRBV6-5,NA,TRBD1,CASSWGGTGGWEQYF,TGTGCCAGCAGTTGGGGAGGGACAGGGGGGTGGGAGCAGTACTTC
TRBJ2-2,TRBV28,NA,NA,CAGKKAGMNTGELFF,TGTGCCGGGAAAAAGGCGGGAATGAACACCGGGGAGCTGTTTTTT
TRBJ1-5,TRBV19,NA,NA,CASSGSGNQPQHF,TGTGCCAGTAGCGGTTCGGGCAATCAGCCCCAGCATTTT
TRBJ2-4,TRBV3-1/TRBV3-2,NA,NA,CASSLKTGKENIQYF,TGTGCCAGCAGCCTAAAAACAGGGAAGGAAAACATTCAGTACTTC
TRBJ1-5,TRBV19,NA,TRBD1,CASSAWTGVENQPQHF,TGTGCCAGTAGTGCGTGGACAGGGGTAGAGAATCAGCCCCAGCATTTT
TRBJ2-1,TRBV15,NA,NA,CATSREGRDNEQFF,TGTGCCACCAGCAGAGAAGGCAGGGACAATGAGCAGTTCTTC
TRBJ2-7,TRBV28,NA,NA,CASKLPGLAGYEQYF,TGTGCCAGCAAACTCCCGGGACTTGCCGGCTACGAGCAGTACTTC
TRBJ2-2,TRBV2,once,TRBD1,CASRYTGQGTGELFF,TGTGCCAGCAGATACACAGGACAGGGGACCGGGGAGCTGTTTTTT
TRBJ2-5,TRBV7-2,NA,TRBD2,CASSLAGGWETQYF,TGTGCCAGCAGCTTGGCGGGAGGGTGGGAGACCCAGTACTTC
TRBJ2-1,TRBV24-1,NA,TRBD2,CATSGGTSGSRDEQFF,TGTGCCACCAGTGGGGGGACTAGCGGGAGTAGGGATGAGCAGTTCTTC
TRBJ2-5,TRBV5-4,NA,TRBD2,CASSSRTSGRETQYF,TGTGCCAGCAGCTCACGGACTAGCGGGAGAGAGACCCAGTACTTC
TRBJ2-7,TRBV28,once,TRBD2,CASSLYPGTSGSYEQYF,TGTGCCAGCAGTTTATACCCCGGGACTAGCGGGAGTTACGAGCAGTACTTC
TRBJ1-6,TRBV6-5,NA,NA,CASSSYLPPQGPPLHF,TGTGCCAGCAGTTCCTACCTCCCCCCACAGGGCCCACCCCTCCACTTT
TRBJ1-5,TRBV7-2,few,NA,CASSLLARGSNQPQHF,TGTGCCAGCAGCTTACTAGCCAGGGGTAGCAATCAGCCCCAGCATTTT
TRBJ1-2,TRBV6-5,NA,TRBD1,CASSSAGQVNYGYTF,TGTGCCAGCAGTTCCGCGGGACAGGTTAACTATGGCTACACCTTC
TRBJ2-2,TRBV7-2,NA,TRBD2,CASSLARSTSGRTGELFF,TGTGCCAGCAGCTTAGCGAGATCGACTAGCGGGAGGACCGGGGAGCTGTTTTTT
TRBJ2-7,TRBV7-3,NA,TRBD1,CASSRQGGIDEQYF,TGTGCCAGCAGTAGACAGGGGGGAATTGACGAGCAGTACTTC
TRBJ2-7,TRBV11-2,NA,NA,CASPLKAPSSYEQYF,TGTGCCAGCCCATTAAAAGCCCCGTCGTCCTACGAGCAGTACTTC
TRBJ2-2,TRBV6-4,NA,TRBD2,CASSPTGTSGPNTGELFF,TGTGCCAGCAGTCCAACCGGGACTAGCGGTCCGAACACCGGGGAGCTGTTTTTT
TRBJ1-2,TRBV19,NA,TRBD1,CASIGTGGMSWSDGYTF,TGTGCCAGTATCGGGACAGGGGGCATGTCATGGAGTGATGGCTACACCTTC
TRBJ2-7,TRBV18,once,TRBD2,CASSRGGAYEQYF,TGTGCCAGCTCACGCGGGGGGGCCTACGAGCAGTACTTC
TRBJ1-3,TRBV19,few,TRBD1,CASSMGDRISGNTIYF,TGTGCCAGTAGTATGGGGGACAGGATCTCTGGAAACACCATATATTTT
TRBJ1-1,TRBV19,NA,TRBD1,CASSKSTGRNTEAFF,TGTGCCAGTAGTAAATCGACAGGGAGAAACACTGAAGCTTTCTTT
TRBJ2-7,TRBV9,NA,TRBD1,CASSVGETGGSYEQYF,TGTGCCAGCAGCGTAGGAGAGACAGGGGGTTCCTACGAGCAGTACTTC